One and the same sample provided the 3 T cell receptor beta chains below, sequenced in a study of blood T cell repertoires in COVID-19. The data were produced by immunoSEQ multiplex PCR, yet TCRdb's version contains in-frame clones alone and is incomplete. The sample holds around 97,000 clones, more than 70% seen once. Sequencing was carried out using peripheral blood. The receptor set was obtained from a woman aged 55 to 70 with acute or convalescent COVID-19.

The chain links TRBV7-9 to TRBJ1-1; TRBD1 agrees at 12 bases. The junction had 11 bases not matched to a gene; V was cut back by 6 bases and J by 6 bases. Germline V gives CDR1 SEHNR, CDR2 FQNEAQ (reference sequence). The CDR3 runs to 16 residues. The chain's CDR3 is CASRPGTGGRLAEAFF. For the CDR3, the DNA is TGTGCCAGCAGGCCCGGGACAGGGGGCCGGCTCGCTGAAGCTTTCTTT.

This CDR3 reads CASSYISYEQYF. CDR3 sequence (DNA): TGTGCCAGCAGTTATATCTCCTACGAGCAGTACTTC. The rearrangement links TRBV6-2 or TRBV6-3 to TRBJ2-7; D gene unclear. The CDR3 sequence is 12 residues long. The V end lost 3 bases, the J end lost 0 bases, and 3 bases lay between the germline ends. Germline CDR1 and CDR2: MNHEY and SVGEGT.

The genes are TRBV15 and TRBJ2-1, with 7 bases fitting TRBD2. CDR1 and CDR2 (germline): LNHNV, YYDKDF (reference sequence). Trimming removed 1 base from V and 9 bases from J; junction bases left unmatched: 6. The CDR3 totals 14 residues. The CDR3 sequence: CATSRVPPGGEQFF. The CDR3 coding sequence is TGTGCCACCAGCAGAGTGCCCCCGGGGGGTGAGCAGTTCTTC.